The source of this T cell receptor beta chain is a study of cytomegalovirus exposure and HLA in healthy donors. Study in general: An earlier analysis found some 100 million unique TCR beta sequences from 200 million or so T cells. Overall study findings and caveats: The authors listed some 150 TCR beta chains as cytomegalovirus-associated. Versus the approximately 700-donor mean, an Asian-associated ancestry cluster reportedly showed fewer N-insertions in a later analysis.

Everyone who donated was a healthy bone marrow donor. In germline, CDR1 is MNHEY, CDR2 SMNVEV (reference sequence). The V gene end was trimmed by 5 bases and the J gene end by 5 bases; junction bases not matched to a gene: 8. The CDR3 length is 16 residues. The PCR had 60 Vbeta and 13 Jbeta primers. Clones were sequenced by immunoSEQ multiplex PCR, and TCRdb holds only the in-frame ones, with some missing. The table has approximately 110,000 clones, less than 80% seen once; the top ten hold more than 3.5%. About this clone: Its matching antigen is unknown.

The V and J genes are TRBV27 and TRBJ2-5; TRBD2 aligns across 13 bases. The sample consisted of PBMCs. This sequence was found in a woman aged 40 to 50 in good health and CMV-seropositive. The CDR3 nucleotides are TGTGCCAGCAGTCCCAGGACTAGCGGGAGAGGGGAGACCCAGTACTTC. It encodes CASSPRTSGRGETQYF.